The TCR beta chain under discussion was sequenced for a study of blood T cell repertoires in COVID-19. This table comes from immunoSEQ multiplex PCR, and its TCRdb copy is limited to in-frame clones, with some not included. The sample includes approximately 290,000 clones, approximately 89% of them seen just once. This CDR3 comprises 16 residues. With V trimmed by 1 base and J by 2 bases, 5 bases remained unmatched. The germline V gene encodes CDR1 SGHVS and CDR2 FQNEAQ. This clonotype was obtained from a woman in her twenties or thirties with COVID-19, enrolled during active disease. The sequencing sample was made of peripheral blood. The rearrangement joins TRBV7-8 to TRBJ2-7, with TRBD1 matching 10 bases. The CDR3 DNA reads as TGTGCCAGCAGCTTAGGGGTGGGACAGGGGACCTACGAGCAGTACTTC. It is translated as CASSLGVGQGTYEQYF.